The clone carrying this T cell receptor (beta chain) was picked up one time. Via MiXCR, TCRdb re-called the RT-PCR reads, giving one row per CDR3 protein. Of about 540,000 distinct CDR3 sequences in the sample, around 15% were seen once. The sample belongs to a study of response to subunit inactivated influenza vaccine. The junction had 11 bases not matched to a gene; V was cut back by 4 bases and J by 9 bases. CDR3 size: 16 residues. Germline values: CDR1 LGHNA, CDR2 YSLEER. The J gene is TRBJ2-1, the V gene TRBV4-3, with 11 bases matching TRBD2. This sequence was found in a man aged 50 to 60 who received an inactivated influenza vaccine. Material: PBMCs from blood, obtained 11 to 12 days after vaccination. The CDR3 sequence is CASSPKLAGDDGEQFF. In DNA form, the CDR3 reads TGCGCCAGCAGCCCTAAACTAGCGGGGGATGACGGTGAGCAGTTCTTC.